The 23 T cell receptor beta chains reported below all come from one sample, sequenced in a study of PD-1 blockade in classical Hodgkin lymphoma. The time point here: cycle 4 day 1 (C4D1), after around six weeks of nivolumab. Brentuximab vedotin exposure varied among the patients, all of whom had relapsed after autologous stem cell transplantation. Profiled with immunoSEQ multiplex PCR; TCRdb holds only in-frame clones, not every one. Here the sample spans some 30,000 clones, approximately 80% being singletons. Sample: peripheral blood mononuclear cells (PBMCs), taken before the fourth cycle of nivolumab. The receptors were gathered from a human donor with classical Hodgkin lymphoma.

The chain has TRBV2 and TRBJ1-1; TRBD1 matches 7 bases. The CDR3 runs to 16 residues. The germline V gene encodes CDR1 SNHLY and CDR2 FYNNEI. V lost 5 bases and J lost 5; bases outside the gene matches: 14. As DNA, the CDR3 is TGTGCCAGCAGTCCCATCCCCCGACAGGGAGGGACTGAAGCTTTCTTT. It codes for CASSPIPRQGGTEAFF.

The V and J genes are TRBV6-4 and TRBJ2-1; 10 nucleotides align to TRBD1. The CDR3 loop spans 14 amino acids. Unmatched junction bases numbered 2, after V lost 2 bases and J lost 7 bases. Per the germline V gene, CDR1 is MRHNA and CDR2 is SNTAGT. The CDR3 region is CASSDGQGGNEQFF. The CDR3 DNA reads TGTGCCAGCAGTGACGGACAGGGGGGGAATGAGCAGTTCTTC.

A single count supports this clone. This chain joins TRBV5-1 and TRBJ1-3, with unresolved D. Germline-derived CDR1 and CDR2 are SGHRS and YFSETQ. V was clipped by 0 bases and J by 4 bases, with 8 bases between them. This CDR3 region has 14 residues. CDR3 sequence: CASSLEAVGNTIYF. The CDR3 DNA reads as TGCGCCAGCAGCTTGGAGGCAGTCGGAAACACCATATATTTT.

This chain links TRBV6-4 with TRBJ2-2; no definite D call. The CDR3 contains 13 residues. V lost 2 bases, J lost 6 bases, and 7 bases lay in between. In germline, CDR1 is MRHNA, CDR2 SNTAGT. The CDR3 spells CASSDGEPGELFF. CDR3 DNA: TGTGCCAGCAGTGACGGTGAGCCCGGGGAGCTGTTTTTT.

This sequence joins TRBV19 and TRBJ2-7; weak D call: TRBD2 (5 bases). Trimming shortened V by 3 bases and J by 1 base, and 10 bases separated the two germline ends. Germline V CDR1 and CDR2: LNHDA, SQIVND (reference sequence). The CDR3 is made up of 14 amino acids. In DNA form, the CDR3 reads TGTGCCAGTAGTATCGGGCCGGGATCCTACGAGCAGTACTTC. Translating gives CASSIGPGSYEQYF.

This chain joins TRBV27 and TRBJ2-5, with D tentatively TRBD2 (7 bases). Trimming took off 0 bases at V and 4 bases at J, with 18 bases between the two ends. The CDR3 extends over 17 amino acids. The germline V gene encodes CDR1 MNHEY and CDR2 SMNVEV (reference sequence). The CDR3 DNA sequence: TGTGCCAGCAGTTTATCGGTTCTGCGCGGGGGCCGAGAGACCCAGTACTTC. Amino acid sequence: CASSLSVLRGGRETQYF.

The chain is built from TRBV11-3 and TRBJ1-1; D ambiguous. V gave up 0 bases and J gave up 10 bases, with 9 bases separating them. The length of the CDR3 is 12 residues. Germline CDR1 SGHNT, CDR2 YENEEA. The CDR3 DNA reads as TGTGCCAGCAGCTTAGATACGGGGAGAGCTTTCTTT. It codes for CASSLDTGRAFF. Full variable domain (missing parts from reference TRBV11-3 and TRBJ1-1): EAGVVQSPRYKIIEKKQPVAFWCNPISGHNTLYWYLQNLGQGPELLIRYENEEAVDDSQLPKDRFSAERLKGVDSTLKIQPAELGDSAVYLCASSLDTGRAFFGQGTRLTVV.

The chain links TRBV11-3 to TRBJ2-2; TRBD1 is a possible D gene (6 bases). V dropped 4 bases and J dropped 0 bases, with 9 bases sitting between them. The CDR3 spans 15 residues. The V gene's germline CDR1 is SGHNT and CDR2 YENEEA. CDR3 loop: CASSSRGPNTGELFF. The CDR3, as DNA: TGTGCCAGCAGCTCCAGGGGTCCGAACACCGGGGAGCTGTTTTTT. Filled out from reference TRBV11-3 and TRBJ2-2, the complete variable domain reads EAGVVQSPRYKIIEKKQPVAFWCNPISGHNTLYWYLQNLGQGPELLIRYENEEAVDDSQLPKDRFSAERLKGVDSTLKIQPAELGDSAVYLCASSSRGPNTGELFFGEGSRLTVL.

The chain couples TRBV7-9 to TRBJ1-4; the match to TRBD1 covers 10 bases. Germline V gene lookup returns CDR1 SEHNR and CDR2 FQNEAQ (reference sequence). V was pared by 3 bases and J by 8 bases, with 9 bases of the junction left unmatched. The CDR3 covers 16 residues. The CDR3 region is CASSLTSGTGDEKLFF. CDR3 DNA: TGTGCCAGCAGCTTGACCTCCGGGACAGGGGACGAAAAACTGTTTTTT.

The V and J genes are TRBV29-1 and TRBJ2-3, with 7 bases fitting TRBD2. From germline, CDR1 is SQVTM and CDR2 ANQGSEA. With 7 bases clipped from V and 0 bases from J, the junction kept 7 bases outside the gene matches. The CDR3 extends over 14 amino acids. The CDR3 DNA is TGCAGCGCCCGCGGGGGAACCAGCACAGATACGCAGTATTTT. Translation gives CSARGGTSTDTQYF.

V gene TRBV7-9 combines with J gene TRBJ2-5; the D is unclear. Per germline, CDR1 SEHNR and CDR2 FQNEAQ (reference sequence). This CDR3 region has 14 residues. V was cut by 2 bases and J by 0 bases, with 7 bases left in between. In nucleotides, the CDR3 is TGTGCCAGCAGCTTATCAGTGTACCAAGAGACCCAGTACTTC. Translating it yields CASSLSVYQETQYF.

This clone has more than one count but fewer than ten. The chain uses TRBV12-2 and TRBJ1-1. TRBV12-2 is a pseudogene locus. The CDR3 is 14 amino acids. The CDR3 nucleotides read TGTGCAAGTCGCTTAGTGTCAGGGTCCGGAGGAGCTTTCTTT. Translation: CASRLVSGSGGAFF.

This clone is labeled medium-sized (0.01 to 0.1%). The CDR3 bases are TGTGCCAGCAGCTTGGTAGGGAAGACTGAAGCTTTCTTT. Encoded protein: CASSLVGKTEAFF. The chain uses TRBV7-9 and TRBJ1-1; unclear D gene. V dropped 3 bases and J dropped 5 bases, with 10 bases sitting between them. This CDR3 contains 13 residues. Looked up from germline, CDR1 is SEHNR and CDR2 is FQNEAQ (reference sequence).

This chain links TRBV21-1 with TRBJ1-2. TRBV21-1 is a pseudogene segment. The CDR3 extends over 14 amino acids. CDR3 DNA: TGTGCCAGCAGTGAGCTACCGGTTAACTATGGCTACACCTTC. Translating gives CASSELPVNYGYTF.

The chain uses TRBV11-3 and TRBJ2-2; no definite D call. Germline CDR1 reads SGHNT; CDR2 reads YENEEA. This CDR3 contains 13 residues. V gave up 9 bases and J gave up 0 bases, with 8 bases separating them. CDR3 coding DNA: TGTGCCAGTAGGCTTACGAACACCGGGGAGCTGTTTTTT. Protein sequence: CASRLTNTGELFF.

CDR3: CASSLTGPTNYGYTF. In DNA form, the CDR3 reads TGTGCCAGCAGCTTAACGGGACCGACGAACTATGGCTACACCTTC. The chain has TRBV7-8 and TRBJ1-2; the D gene is possibly TRBD1 (5 bases). V lost 2 bases, J lost 2 bases, and 12 bases lay in between. The germline V gene has CDR1 SGHVS and CDR2 FQNEAQ. This CDR3 has 15 residues.

In this sample, this clone turned up once. The chain links TRBV7-3 to TRBJ2-3; 14 bases align to TRBD2. With V trimmed by 2 bases and J by 1 base, 2 bases remained unmatched. The V gene's germline CDR1 is SGHTA and CDR2 FQGTGA. This CDR3 region has 17 residues. The CDR3 spells CASSLGLAGGGTDTQYF. In DNA form, the CDR3 reads TGTGCCAGCAGCTTAGGACTAGCGGGGGGAGGCACAGATACGCAGTATTTT.

The chain joins TRBV6-1 to TRBJ2-2; D is undetermined. The CDR3 runs to 14 residues. Germline CDR1 is MNHNS and CDR2 is SASEGT. Trimming cost V 6 bases and J 5 bases, with 13 bases left between them. CDR3 DNA sequence: TGTGCCAGCAGAAACTTAGGTGGAACCGGGGAGCTGTTTTTT. Its protein is CASRNLGGTGELFF.

This rearrangement joins TRBV7-2 to TRBJ1-5; D uncertain. Trimming took 3 bases from V and 3 from J, leaving 12 bases between them. From germline, CDR1 is SGHTA and CDR2 FQGNSA. This CDR3 is built from 15 residues. This CDR3 reads CASSFSSGVNQPQHF. The CDR3 nucleotides read TGTGCCAGCAGCTTTTCATCTGGGGTCAATCAGCCCCAGCATTTT.

CDR3 region: CASSLRGGAYGGELFF. The CDR3 nucleotides are TGTGCCAGCAGCTTACGCGGGGGGGCCTATGGCGGGGAGCTGTTTTTT. This chain links TRBV7-6 with TRBJ2-2; 9 bases line up with TRBD2. V lost 2 bases, J lost 7 bases, and 8 bases stayed unmatched. Germline CDR1 and CDR2: SGHVS and FNYEAQ. This CDR3 spans 16 amino acids.

The chain combines TRBV9 with TRBJ2-3; 16 bases agree with TRBD2. The CDR3 covers 19 residues. Germline V gene sequence: CDR1 SGDLS, CDR2 YYNGEE. V lost 4 bases, J lost 5 bases, and 13 bases stayed unmatched. CDR3 sequence: CASSPFVGLAGGRRDTQYF. DNA of the CDR3: TGTGCCAGCAGCCCTTTTGTGGGACTAGCGGGGGGGCGGAGAGATACGCAGTATTTT. Looking up the rest from reference TRBV9 and TRBJ2-3 gives the full variable domain: DSGVTQTPKHLITATGQRVTLRCSPRSGDLSVYWYQQSLDQGLQFLIQYYNGEERAKGNILERFSAQQFPDLHSELNLSSLELGDSALYFCASSPFVGLAGGRRDTQYFGPGTRLTVL.

This sequence joins TRBV7-2 and TRBJ1-5; D perhaps matches TRBD1 (6 bases). Germline V gene lookup returns CDR1 SGHTA and CDR2 FQGNSA. This CDR3 contains 16 residues. V lost 4 bases to trimming and J lost 4 bases, with 17 bases between them. CDR3 nucleotides: TGTGCCAGCAGCTCTTCCCCAAGGGGGGAAAATCAGCCCCAGCATTTT. It encodes CASSSSPRGENQPQHF.

The genes are TRBV2 and TRBJ1-6, with TRBD1 matching 8 bases. CDR3 length: 14 amino acids. Germline CDR1 reads SNHLY; CDR2 reads FYNNEI. J gave up 10 bases and V 6 bases, and 8 bases lay outside the gene matches. The chain's CDR3 is CASRSRGTGSPLHF. CDR3 coding DNA: TGTGCCAGCAGATCTAGGGGGACAGGCTCACCCCTCCACTTT. The entire variable domain, with the rest obtained from reference TRBV2 and TRBJ1-6, is as follows: EPEVTQTPSHQVTQMGQEVILRCVPISNHLYFYWYRQILGQKVEFLVSFYNNEISEKSEIFDDQFSVERPDGSNFTLKIRSTKLEDSAMYFCASRSRGTGSPLHFGNGTRLTVT.